This T cell receptor beta chain was obtained from a study of Tregs in tolerant kidney transplant recipients. Points from the study as a whole: In tolerant patients, donor-specific Tregs outgrew total Tregs, suggesting antigen-driven expansion.

The table came from immunoSEQ multiplex PCR; TCRdb's copy has only in-frame clones and leaves some out. The table includes some 70,000 clones, roughly 92% detected once. Regarding this clone: Its target is not known.

Per germline, CDR1 SGHVS and CDR2 FNYEAQ. V was shortened by 2 bases and J by 1 base, with 9 bases between the two germline ends. This CDR3 contains 15 residues. Unstimulated Tregs (CD4+CD25+CD127-) and CD4+CD25- non-Tregs were sorted from PBMCs. The chain joins TRBV7-6 to TRBJ2-1; perhaps TRBD1 as D (5 bases). This sequence was found in a human donor who received a combined kidney and bone marrow transplant. Sequenced here: CD8+ T cells from blood, sampled before the transplant. CDR3 sequence reads: CASSLRQNSYNEQFF. CDR3 bases: TGTGCCAGCAGCTTAAGACAGAATTCCTACAATGAGCAGTTCTTC.